Following are 31 T cell receptor beta chains from one sample sequenced in a study of cytomegalovirus exposure and HLA in healthy donors. Using immunoSEQ multiplex PCR, the repertoire was profiled, and TCRdb retains in-frame clones only, with some absent. The sample lists approximately 76,000 clones; roughly 95% were seen once. The sequenced sample was PBMCs. The receptors shown here come from a woman between 18 and 29 years old in good health and CMV-seropositive.

The chain recombines TRBV5-1 with TRBJ2-3; perhaps TRBD1 as D (5 bases). Looked up from germline, CDR1 is SGHRS and CDR2 is YFSETQ. The CDR3 spans 17 residues. Trimming pared 0 bases from V and 3 bases from J, leaving 17 bases between. The CDR3 DNA reads TGCGCCAGCAGCTTGGGGCAGGGTATGATGGGGACAGATACGCAGTATTTT. Its translation is CASSLGQGMMGTDTQYF.

The chain joins TRBV20-1 to TRBJ1-1; 7 bases are a match to TRBD1. CDR1 and CDR2 from the germline V gene are DFQATT and SNEGSKA (reference sequence). There are 9 residues in the CDR3. The CDR3 loop is CSDTGEAFF. For the CDR3, the DNA is TGCAGCGATACAGGGGAGGCTTTCTTT.

The CDR3 is CASSQEWTASGNTIYF. The CDR3 DNA follows: TGTGCCAGCAGCCAAGAGTGGACAGCTTCTGGAAACACCATATATTTT. V is TRBV4-2 and J is TRBJ1-3; the D gene is possibly TRBD1 (6 bases). Germline assignment: CDR1 LGHNA and CDR2 YNFKEQ. Trimming stripped 0 bases from V and 1 base from J, with 10 bases between. CDR3 length equals 16 residues.

CDR3 DNA sequence: TGTGCCTGGACGGAGGGACCGATGATTTCGGGAGATACGCAGTATTTT. Translated: CAWTEGPMISGDTQYF. The rearrangement joins TRBV30 to TRBJ2-3; tentatively, D is TRBD2 (6 bases). Trimming took off 4 bases at V and 5 bases at J, with 22 bases between the two ends. This CDR3 has 16 amino acids. Germline CDR1 reads GTSNPN; CDR2 reads SVGIG (reference sequence).

This CDR3 reads CASSQGGDNGYEQYF. The CDR3 DNA reads TGTGCCAGCAGCCAAGGCGGGGATAACGGATACGAGCAGTACTTC. J is TRBJ2-7 and V is TRBV4-2, with a possible D match to TRBD2 (6 bases). In germline, CDR1 is LGHNA, CDR2 YNFKEQ. Trimming pared 1 base from V and 4 bases from J, leaving 14 bases between. There are 15 residues in the CDR3.

The V gene is TRBV28, the J gene TRBJ2-7, with 8 bases fitting TRBD1. CDR1 is MDHEN, CDR2 SYDVKM, per germline. The trim removed 2 bases at V and 4 bases at J, leaving 4 bases unmatched. The CDR3 runs 14 residues. The CDR3 DNA follows: TGTGCCAGCAGTTTAACAACAGGGGGTTACGAGCAGTACTTC. Its translation is CASSLTTGGYEQYF.

This chain joins TRBV9 and TRBJ1-1, with D perhaps matching TRBD1 (5 bases). There are 15 residues in the CDR3. V was pared by 4 bases and J by 0 bases, with 13 bases between. Germline CDR1 is SGDLS and CDR2 is YYNGEE. CDR3: CASSSSGGLNTEAFF. The CDR3 coding sequence is TGTGCCAGCAGCTCCAGCGGGGGACTGAACACTGAAGCTTTCTTT.

The J gene is TRBJ2-5, the V gene TRBV5-1; possibly TRBD1 for D (6 bases). The CDR3 contains 16 residues. Between the trimmed V and J ends, which lost 6 bases and 1 base, there was a span of 19 bases. Germline V gene data show CDR1 as SGHRS and CDR2 as YFSETQ. The CDR3: CASMLTGRGPQETQYF. CDR3 DNA sequence: TGCGCCAGCATGCTGACTGGCAGGGGTCCCCAAGAGACCCAGTACTTC. Using reference TRBV5-1 and TRBJ2-5 for the parts outside the CDR3, the full variable domain is KAGVTQTPRYLIKTRGQQVTLSCSPISGHRSVSWYQQTPGQGLQFLFEYFSETQRNKGNFPGRFSGRQFSNSRSEMNVSTLELGDSALYLCASMLTGRGPQETQYFGPGTRLLVL.

This clone was seen only a few times. The chain employs TRBV4-2 and TRBJ2-7; D might be TRBD1 (6 bases). Germline V gene lookup returns CDR1 LGHNA and CDR2 YNFKEQ. V was shortened by 0 bases and J by 0 bases, with 15 bases between the two germline ends. CDR3 length: 17 amino acids. The CDR3 sequence: CASSQEGPGQPSYEQYF. The CDR3 DNA reads as TGTGCCAGCAGCCAAGAAGGACCGGGACAACCCTCCTACGAGCAGTACTTC.

The J gene is TRBJ2-3, the V gene TRBV7-3, with 8 bases lining up with TRBD1. After removal of 2 bases from V and 4 bases from J, the junction contained 11 bases not matched to a gene. Germline loops: CDR1 SGHTA, CDR2 FQGTGA. There are 17 residues in the CDR3. This CDR3 is CASSLSTGQEGADTQYF. CDR3 sequence (DNA): TGTGCCAGCAGCTTATCGACGGGACAGGAGGGCGCAGATACGCAGTATTTT.

This chain joins TRBV11-3 and TRBJ2-1, with TRBD2 as a possible D gene (5 bases). The V gene's germline CDR1 is SGHNT and CDR2 YENEEA. CDR3 length equals 15 residues. V was clipped by 0 bases and J by 9 bases, with 15 bases between them. The CDR3 loop is CASSLDYLVEGEQFF. CDR3 nucleotides: TGTGCCAGCAGCTTAGATTACCTAGTAGAGGGTGAGCAGTTCTTC.

J is TRBJ2-5 and V is TRBV28; 7 bases fit TRBD1. Germline V lookup: CDR1 MDHEN, CDR2 SYDVKM. The CDR3 sequence is 13 residues long. V shed 7 bases and J 2 bases; nucleotides not matched to a gene: 4. CDR3 region: CASTVQGQETQYF. As DNA, the CDR3 is TGTGCCAGCACCGTACAGGGGCAAGAGACCCAGTACTTC.

This clone was counted once. The genes are TRBV2 and TRBJ1-1; D possibly corresponds to TRBD1 (6 bases). Germline-derived CDR1 and CDR2 are SNHLY and FYNNEI. The ends were cut back, 6 bases at V and 4 bases at J, with 15 bases in the middle. The CDR3 is made up of 14 amino acids. This CDR3 reads CASRTGNSLTEAFF. CDR3 DNA sequence: TGTGCCAGCAGAACAGGGAACTCGCTCACTGAAGCTTTCTTT.

On this clone itself: This CDR3 is also generated by other DNA sequences in the sample. DNA of the CDR3: TGCGCCAGCAGCCAAGATGAATCCAGGGGCGTACCGGCTTTCTTT. Encoded protein: CASSQDESRGVPAFF. This sequence joins TRBV4-3 and TRBJ1-1, with D perhaps matching TRBD1 (6 bases). V lost 0 bases and J lost 11, with 19 bases in between. This CDR3 contains 15 residues. CDR1 is LGHNA and CDR2 is YSLEER in the germline V gene.

This chain uses TRBV6-5 with TRBJ2-7; 9 nucleotides align to TRBD1. Trimming cost V 5 bases and J 6 bases; bases outside gene matches: 2. The CDR3 runs 12 residues. Germline CDR1 MNHEY, CDR2 SVGAGI. CDR3 region: CASSRDRVEQYF. CDR3 nucleotides: TGTGCCAGCAGTCGGGACAGGGTCGAGCAGTACTTC.

The chain is built from TRBV4-3 and TRBJ1-1; D remains ambiguous. Per the germline V gene, CDR1 is LGHNA and CDR2 is YSLEER. V was pared by 2 bases and J by 2 bases, with 21 bases between. The CDR3 is made up of 18 amino acids. CDR3 nucleotide sequence: TGCGCCAGCAGCCAATGGGTTGCCCCGATCGTGACAAACACTGAAGCTTTCTTT. Translating it yields CASSQWVAPIVTNTEAFF.

J is TRBJ2-1 and V is TRBV20-1, with D perhaps TRBD2 (5 bases). The CDR3 has 11 amino acids. Germline CDR1 reads DFQATT; CDR2 reads SNEGSKA (reference sequence). Between the trimmed V and J ends, which lost 6 bases and 4 bases, there was a span of 7 bases. The CDR3 protein is CSATGYNEQFF. Here the CDR3 DNA reads TGCAGTGCGACGGGGTACAATGAGCAGTTCTTC.

This chain uses TRBV5-1 with TRBJ1-2, with no clear D. CDR1 is SGHRS, CDR2 YFSETQ, per germline. The ends were cut back, 3 bases at V and 2 bases at J, with 8 bases in the middle. The CDR3 has 13 amino acids. Here the CDR3 reads CASSSGVNYGYTF. CDR3 bases: TGCGCCAGCAGCTCCGGGGTAAACTATGGCTACACCTTC.

This clone was seen more than once but under ten times. The chain joins TRBV18 to TRBJ1-2; a possible D gene is TRBD1 (5 bases). Trimming removed 2 bases from V and 2 bases from J, with 9 bases in between. The germline gives CDR1 KGHSH, CDR2 LQKENI. There are 14 residues in the CDR3. The CDR3 bases are TGTGCCAGCTCACCAGACAGTCTCAACTATGGCTACACCTTC. Translation gives CASSPDSLNYGYTF.

The chain joins TRBV2 to TRBJ1-2, with a weak D call TRBD1 (6 bases). Trimming took off 6 bases at V and 8 bases at J, with 16 bases between the two ends. Germline V CDR1 and CDR2: SNHLY, FYNNEI. CDR3 length equals 13 residues. CDR3: CASRYDRTFGYTF. CDR3 DNA sequence: TGTGCCAGCAGATATGACAGGACGTTCGGCTACACCTTC.

The chain joins TRBV18 to TRBJ2-1; TRBD2 matches 9 bases. The CDR3 runs to 15 residues. Looked up from germline, CDR1 is KGHSH and CDR2 is LQKENI. V dropped 3 bases and J dropped 4; count of bases not matched to a gene: 4. This CDR3 reads CASSPGGGVYNEQFF. The CDR3 coding sequence is TGTGCCAGCTCACCCGGCGGGGGGGTTTACAATGAGCAGTTCTTC.

The chain uses TRBV5-4 and TRBJ1-1; 7 bases are a match to TRBD1. Germline lookup yields CDR1 SGHNT and CDR2 YYREEE (reference sequence). The CDR3 totals 15 residues. J was trimmed by 5 bases and V by 4 bases; bases with no gene match: 11. This CDR3 reads CASSRTTGARTEAFF. The CDR3 nucleotides read TGTGCCAGCAGCCGCACTACAGGGGCGCGGACTGAAGCTTTCTTT. Supplemented by reference TRBV5-4 and TRBJ1-1, the full variable domain reads ETGVTQSPTHLIKTRGQQVTLRCSSQSGHNTVSWYQQALGQGPQFIFQYYREEENGRGNFPPRFSGLQFPNYSSELNVNALELDDSALYLCASSRTTGARTEAFFGQGTRLTVV.

This clone was found a few times. V usage is TRBV6-1 and J usage is TRBJ2-3; D gene uncertain. This CDR3 is 15 amino acids long. Trimming left V 5 bases short and J 6 bases short, with 18 bases between. CDR1 and CDR2 (germline): MNHNS, SASEGT. CDR3 region: CASSTRMLTGDTQYF. The CDR3 DNA sequence: TGTGCCAGCAGTACCCGGATGCTGACTGGTGATACGCAGTATTTT.

This clone occurred once. The V call is TRBV5-1, the J call TRBJ2-1; maybe TRBD2 (5 bases). This CDR3 contains 14 residues. V was trimmed by 6 bases and J by 5 bases, leaving 15 bases between them. Germline lookup yields CDR1 SGHRS and CDR2 YFSETQ. CDR3 nucleotide sequence: TGCGCCAGCACCGTGGGAGACTACGACAATGAGCAGTTCTTC. It codes for CASTVGDYDNEQFF.

The chain joins TRBV6-5 to TRBJ2-7; 8 bases line up with TRBD1. J gave up 9 bases and V 4 bases, and 8 bases lay outside the gene matches. The CDR3 totals 13 residues. Germline V CDR1 and CDR2: MNHEY, SVGAGI. The DNA for the CDR3 is TGTGCCAGCAGTTCAGGACAGGGTGGTAGGCAGTACTTC. Its protein is CASSSGQGGRQYF.

The chain links TRBV28 to TRBJ2-7; 7 bases fit TRBD1. The length of the CDR3 is 15 residues. Germline V lookup: CDR1 MDHEN, CDR2 SYDVKM. Germline trimming cut 5 bases from V and 3 bases from J; bases unmatched to any gene: 10. The CDR3 sequence is CASSHGTVGRYEQYF. DNA of the CDR3: TGTGCCAGCAGTCACGGGACAGTGGGCCGCTACGAGCAGTACTTC.

The chain links TRBV7-6 to TRBJ2-5, with 8 bases matching TRBD2. V shed 2 bases, J shed 11 bases, and the junction held 10 bases outside the gene matches. Germline loops: CDR1 SGHVS, CDR2 FNYEAQ. The CDR3 has 14 amino acids. The CDR3 DNA follows: TGTGCCAGCAGCTTACGGATCGACGGGACTAGGCAGTACTTC. Encoded protein: CASSLRIDGTRQYF.

The chain employs TRBV7-2 and TRBJ2-7; TRBD2 aligns across 12 bases. In germline, CDR1 is SGHTA, CDR2 FQGNSA. After removal of 1 base from V and 5 bases from J, the junction contained 12 bases not matched to a gene. This CDR3 has 18 residues. The chain's CDR3 is CASSLELAGGPLMNEQYF. CDR3 bases: TGTGCCAGCAGCTTAGAACTAGCGGGAGGCCCGCTTATGAACGAGCAGTACTTC.

The V call is TRBV28, the J call TRBJ1-5, with no clear D. The CDR3 covers 15 residues. Between the trimmed V and J ends, which lost 3 bases and 0 bases, there was a span of 9 bases. Per the germline V gene, CDR1 is MDHEN and CDR2 is SYDVKM. The CDR3 coding sequence is TGTGCCAGCAGTTTCTCCCGAGATAGCAATCAGCCCCAGCATTTT. This gives the protein CASSFSRDSNQPQHF.

J is TRBJ1-4 and V is TRBV10-3; tentatively, D is TRBD1 (6 bases). V was shortened by 3 bases and J by 3 bases, with 20 bases between the two germline ends. The CDR3 has 18 residues. The germline V gene encodes CDR1 ENHRY and CDR2 SYGVKD. DNA for the CDR3: TGTGCCATCAGTGAAGGGACATCCACCGGCGTAGCTAATGAAAAACTGTTTTTT. Its protein product is CAISEGTSTGVANEKLFF.

This rearrangement joins TRBV6-1 to TRBJ1-1; a weak D match, TRBD1 (5 bases). The CDR3 runs to 14 residues. Trimming took 2 bases from V and 3 from J, leaving 10 bases between them. Germline CDR1 and CDR2: MNHNS and SASEGT. CDR3 DNA sequence: TGTGCCAGCAGTGAAAGGGGCAGGGACACTGAAGCTTTCTTT. As protein: CASSERGRDTEAFF.